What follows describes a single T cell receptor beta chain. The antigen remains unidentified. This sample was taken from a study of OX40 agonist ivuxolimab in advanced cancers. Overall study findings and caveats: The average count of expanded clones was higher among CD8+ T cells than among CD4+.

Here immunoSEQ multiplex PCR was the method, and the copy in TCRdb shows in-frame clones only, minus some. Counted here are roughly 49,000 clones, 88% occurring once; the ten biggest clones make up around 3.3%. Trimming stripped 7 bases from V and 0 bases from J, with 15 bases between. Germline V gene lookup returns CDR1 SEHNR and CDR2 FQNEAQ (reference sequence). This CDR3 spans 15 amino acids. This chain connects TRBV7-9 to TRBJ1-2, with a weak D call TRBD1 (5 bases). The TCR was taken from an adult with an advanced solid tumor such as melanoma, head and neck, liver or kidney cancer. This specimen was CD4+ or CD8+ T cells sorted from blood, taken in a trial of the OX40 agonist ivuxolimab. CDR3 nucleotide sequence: TGTGCCAGCACCCCCGGGAGGGGAGCTAACTATGGCTACACCTTC. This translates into CASTPGRGANYGYTF.